This T cell receptor beta chain emerged from a study of CD8+CD57+ T cells in acquired aplastic anemia. Study as a whole: The DNA of sorted CD4+ and CD8+ cells averaged roughly 3 ug.

Germline V gene lookup returns CDR1 SQVTM and CDR2 ANQGSEA. The CDR3 consists of 13 residues. V lost 4 bases and J lost 5, with 12 bases in between. Study-wide points: It was found that twenty-nine CD8+ CDR3 sequences were shared between patients and controls.

The patients chosen for sequencing had shown expansion of CD8+CD57+ cells (detected by flow cytometry). Acquired aplastic anemia of severe grade affected all patients. Patients were untreated when blood was sampled. Remarks on this clonotype: Its target is unknown.

Genomic DNA served as template for TCR beta VDJ and CDR3 profiling. TCRdb re-analysed the reads in MiXCR, keeping a single row per CDR3 protein. The sample includes approximately 190,000 distinct CDR3 sequences, less than 60% of them seen just once. The J gene is TRBJ1-5, the V gene TRBV29-1; D may be TRBD1 (6 bases). Specimen: sorted CD4+, CD8+, or CD8+CD57+ T cells (not recorded which) from PBMCs. This clonotype was sampled from a human donor with aplastic anemia. Here the CDR3 DNA reads TGCAGCGTTGGAAGGGGGATCGATCAGCCCCAGCATTTT. Translated: CSVGRGIDQPQHF.